This passage covers 27 T cell receptor beta chains from one sample sequenced in a study of T cell repertoires in cytomegalovirus infection. MiXCR, run by TCRdb on the reads, gives a single entry per CDR3 protein. The sample includes 250,000 or so distinct CDR3 sequences, roughly 10% of them seen just once. Sequenced: PBMCs. These TCRs come from a human donor in good health (CMV status not recorded). Some clones in this sample may be carry-over from other donors' samples.

This clonotype was seen at least ten times. The chain is built from TRBV12-3 or TRBV12-4 and TRBJ1-2; no definite D call. The CDR3 is 14 residues long. The V end lost 5 bases, the J end lost 7 bases, and 17 bases lay between the germline ends. The CDR3 sequence: CASSRQVRHLGYTF. The CDR3 DNA sequence: TGTGCCAGCAGTCGACAAGTGAGGCACCTTGGCTACACCTTC.

This clonotype was seen many times. V gene TRBV7-2 combines with J gene TRBJ2-7, with 10 nucleotides matching TRBD1. CDR3 length equals 12 residues. The V segment lost 11 bases and the J segment 3 bases; nucleotides outside the gene matches: 4. Looked up from germline, CDR1 is SGHTA and CDR2 is FQGNSA. CDR3 region: CASGQGSYEQYF. In DNA, the CDR3 is TGTGCCTCGGGACAGGGGAGCTACGAGCAGTACTTC.

With regard to this clonotype: This may come from a read error, since a much larger clone is one base off. The J gene is TRBJ1-2, the V gene TRBV7-9; D gene ambiguous. The germline V gene has CDR1 SEHNR and CDR2 FQNEAQ (reference sequence). The CDR3 length is 13 residues. Trimming removed 5 bases at V and 7 bases at J, with 14 bases between. The DNA for the CDR3 is TGTGCCAGCAGCCCTGGTATGTTCAGTGGCTACACCTTC. Amino acid sequence: CASSPGMFSGYTF.

The genes are TRBV9 and TRBJ1-2; D might be TRBD1 (6 bases). V shed 4 bases and J shed 0 bases, with 13 bases lying between them. The CDR3 loop spans 15 amino acids. Germline V CDR1 and CDR2: SGDLS, YYNGEE. CDR3 protein: CASSPRTDSNYGYTF. The CDR3 DNA sequence: TGTGCCAGCAGCCCCCGGACAGATTCTAACTATGGCTACACCTTC.

This chain joins TRBV30 and TRBJ2-5; D is unclear. Trimming left V 3 bases short and J 2 bases short, with 4 bases between. The length of the CDR3 is 11 residues. Germline V gene lookup returns CDR1 GTSNPN and CDR2 SVGIG (reference sequence). The CDR3 reads CAWSGQETQYF. DNA of the CDR3: TGTGCCTGGAGCGGGCAAGAGACCCAGTACTTC. The variable domain in full, with the rest retrieved from reference TRBV30 and TRBJ2-5, is SQTIHQWPATLVQPVGSPLSLECTVEGTSNPNLYWYRQAAGRGLQLLFYSVGIGQISSEVPQNLSASRPQDRQFILSSKKLLLSDSGFYLCAWSGQETQYFGPGTRLLVL.

This clonotype was counted many times. The chain uses TRBV7-2 and TRBJ1-5; TRBD1 agrees at 12 bases. Trimming took 5 bases from V and 0 from J; bases not matched to a gene: 11. The CDR3 runs 19 residues. Germline CDR1 SGHTA, CDR2 FQGNSA. The CDR3 reads CASSMNPGQGASSNQPQHF. DNA for the CDR3: TGTGCCAGCAGCATGAATCCGGGACAGGGGGCTTCTAGCAATCAGCCCCAGCATTTT.

There are many counts of this clonotype. The chain combines TRBV7-8 with TRBJ2-7, with 11 bases that match TRBD2. CDR1 is SGHVS, CDR2 FQNEAQ, per germline. The V gene end was trimmed by 4 bases and the J gene end by 5 bases; junction bases not matched to a gene: 10. This CDR3 is built from 16 residues. The CDR3 protein is CASSSLAGGPFHEQYF. DNA of the CDR3: TGTGCCAGCAGCTCCTTAGCGGGAGGGCCGTTCCACGAGCAGTACTTC.

This clonotype was detected ten times or more. The chain carries TRBV7-3 and TRBJ2-3; TRBD2 agrees at 7 bases. Germline assignment: CDR1 SGHTA and CDR2 FQGTGA. The CDR3 spans 14 residues. V dropped 5 bases and J dropped 7; count of bases not matched to a gene: 9. CDR3 region: CASSAGLGRNTQYF. CDR3 sequence (DNA): TGTGCCAGCAGCGCTGGACTAGGAAGGAATACGCAGTATTTT.

This clonotype appeared a few times. The DNA for the CDR3 is TGTGCCAGCAGTACTACCCCCGGGACGCAGAACACTGAAGCTTTCTTT. Its translation: CASSTTPGTQNTEAFF. The rearrangement links TRBV28 to TRBJ1-1; tentatively, D is TRBD1 (5 bases). The CDR3 covers 16 residues. The germline V and J ends were trimmed by 5 bases and 1 base, with 17 bases remaining between them. In germline, CDR1 is MDHEN, CDR2 SYDVKM.

This clonotype was counted at least ten times. The chain couples TRBV6-1 to TRBJ2-7, with 8 bases aligning to TRBD1. V shed 7 bases, J shed 3 bases, and the junction held 8 bases outside the gene matches. CDR3 size: 14 residues. CDR1 is MNHNS and CDR2 is SASEGT in the germline V gene. CDR3 sequence: CASIPRGRFYEQYF. The CDR3 bases are TGTGCCAGCATCCCCAGGGGGCGCTTCTACGAGCAGTACTTC.

This clonotype was detected many times. The chain links TRBV11-3 to TRBJ1-1, with 7 bases that match TRBD1. The CDR3 length is 13 residues. The germline CDR1 and CDR2 sequences are SGHNT and YENEEA. V trimming: 5 bases; J trimming: 6 bases; junction bases outside the gene matches: 6. CDR3 in amino acids: CASSLTGSAEAFF. DNA of the CDR3: TGTGCCAGCAGCCTGACAGGGAGTGCTGAAGCTTTCTTT. The full variable domain, rest sourced from reference TRBV11-3 and TRBJ1-1, is EAGVVQSPRYKIIEKKQPVAFWCNPISGHNTLYWYLQNLGQGPELLIRYENEEAVDDSQLPKDRFSAERLKGVDSTLKIQPAELGDSAVYLCASSLTGSAEAFFGQGTRLTVV.

This clonotype has a handful of counts. V is TRBV27 and J is TRBJ2-5; a possible D gene is TRBD1 (6 bases). This CDR3 spans 14 amino acids. Per germline, CDR1 MNHEY and CDR2 SMNVEV (reference sequence). The V and J ends lost 5 bases and 7 bases respectively, with 17 bases between them. This CDR3 is CASSSRQVGGTQYF. The CDR3 DNA reads as TGTGCCAGCAGTAGTCGACAGGTAGGAGGGACCCAGTACTTC.

This clonotype was detected a few times. This sequence joins TRBV7-2 and TRBJ2-7; D is unclear. Trimming shortened V by 3 bases and J by 1 base, and 10 bases separated the two germline ends. CDR1 is SGHTA and CDR2 is FQGNSA in the germline V gene. The CDR3 contains 14 residues. This CDR3 is CASSFVRSSYEQYF. The CDR3, as DNA: TGTGCCAGCAGCTTTGTTCGGAGTTCCTACGAGCAGTACTTC.

This clonotype was counted between two and nine times. This rearrangement joins TRBV7-2 to TRBJ1-3, with D unresolved. Deletions cut 7 bases from V and 2 bases from J, with 9 bases between. Germline values: CDR1 SGHTA, CDR2 FQGNSA. The CDR3 totals 13 residues. CDR3 in amino acids: CASKGGTGNTIYF. The CDR3 DNA follows: TGTGCCAGCAAGGGTGGGACTGGAAACACCATATATTTT.

This clonotype was seen repeatedly, ten times or more. The chain uses TRBV7-2 and TRBJ1-1; TRBD1 matches at 9 bases. The germline gives CDR1 SGHTA, CDR2 FQGNSA. The CDR3 length is 14 residues. V shed 5 bases, J shed 5 bases, and the junction held 6 bases outside the gene matches. The CDR3 DNA is TGTGCCAGCAGCCAACAGGGGGCGCGGACTGAAGCTTTCTTT. Protein sequence: CASSQQGARTEAFF.

This clonotype was observed many times. This sequence joins TRBV6-4 and TRBJ2-3, with D perhaps TRBD2 (5 bases). The CDR3 sequence is 13 residues long. Per germline, CDR1 MRHNA and CDR2 SNTAGT. V was pared by 2 bases and J by 4 bases, with 7 bases between. The chain's CDR3 is CASSDEGADTQYF. The CDR3 DNA follows: TGTGCCAGCAGTGACGAGGGCGCAGATACGCAGTATTTT.

This clonotype was seen a single time. The rearrangement uses TRBV19 and TRBJ2-1, with D perhaps given as TRBD1 or TRBD2 (6 bases each). The V gene lost 5 bases and the J gene lost 4 bases, with 15 bases spanning the gap. CDR1 is LNHDA, CDR2 SQIVND, per germline (reference sequence). The CDR3 length is 15 residues. Here the CDR3 reads CASSVQGGLYNEQFF. The DNA of the CDR3 is TGTGCCAGTAGTGTACAGGGTGGACTATACAATGAGCAGTTCTTC.

This clonotype was seen a few times. The chain couples TRBV20-1 to TRBJ2-7; D tentatively fits TRBD1 or TRBD2 (6 bases each). This CDR3 region has 13 residues. Germline V gene data show CDR1 as DFQATT and CDR2 as SNEGSKA (reference sequence). V lost 7 bases and J lost 3, with 16 bases in between. The CDR3 region is CSVTGRSVYEQYF. The CDR3 nucleotides are TGCAGTGTTACAGGGAGGTCCGTCTACGAGCAGTACTTC.

This clonotype was detected many times. The chain has TRBV19 and TRBJ2-7; TRBD1 matches at 7 bases. This CDR3 region has 15 residues. Germline V lookup: CDR1 LNHDA, CDR2 SQIVND (reference sequence). V was clipped by 4 bases and J by 0 bases; unmatched bases: 6. CDR3: CASSNRQGASYEQYF. The CDR3 DNA reads as TGTGCCAGTAGTAATCGACAGGGCGCCTCCTACGAGCAGTACTTC.

In its sample, this clonotype was seen many times. The genes are TRBV7-2 and TRBJ1-2, with 8 bases aligning to TRBD1. CDR1 is SGHTA and CDR2 is FQGNSA in the germline V gene. With V trimmed by 3 bases and J by 7 bases, 7 bases remained unmatched. This CDR3 comprises 14 residues. The CDR3 sequence: CASSFQGAPTGYTF. CDR3 nucleotide sequence: TGTGCCAGCAGCTTCCAGGGGGCGCCGACTGGCTACACCTTC.

This clonotype was detected many times. V and J are TRBV7-2 and TRBJ1-6; a weak D match, TRBD1 (6 bases). Looked up from germline, CDR1 is SGHTA and CDR2 is FQGNSA. The CDR3 contains 17 residues. V gave up 1 base and J gave up 7 bases, with 17 bases separating them. CDR3 in DNA: TGTGCCAGCAGCTTAGGCCCCACAGGGATGAGAAATTCACCCCTCCACTTT. It codes for CASSLGPTGMRNSPLHF.

V is TRBV4-3 and J is TRBJ2-1; 11 bases fit TRBD2. Germline lookup yields CDR1 LGHNA and CDR2 YSLEER. The CDR3 contains 17 residues. Trimming cost V 0 bases and J 6 bases; bases outside gene matches: 7. The CDR3 loop reads CASSQDPLAGGSNEQFF. The CDR3 bases are TGCGCCAGCAGCCAAGACCCCCTAGCGGGAGGCAGCAATGAGCAGTTCTTC.

This clonotype appeared many times. This sequence joins TRBV7-6 and TRBJ2-5; D is ambiguous. This CDR3 is built from 14 residues. From germline, CDR1 is SGHVS and CDR2 FNYEAQ. The V end was cut by 5 bases, the J end by 5 bases, with 15 bases between. This CDR3 is CASSNLGWKETQYF. The CDR3 DNA reads as TGTGCCAGCAGCAACCTAGGGTGGAAGGAGACCCAGTACTTC.

The CDR3 is CASRRDLGNQPQHF. The CDR3 region has the DNA TGTGCCAGCCGAAGGGACTTAGGCAATCAGCCCCAGCATTTT. The chain couples TRBV6-2 or TRBV6-3 to TRBJ1-5; tentatively, D is TRBD1 (5 bases). Per germline, CDR1 MNHEY and CDR2 SVGEGT. The CDR3 has 14 amino acids. Trimming removed 8 bases at V and 2 bases at J, with 13 bases between.

In its sample, this clonotype was seen many times. The V and J genes are TRBV27 and TRBJ2-1; TRBD1 matches 7 bases. CDR3 length: 16 residues. Germline-derived CDR1 and CDR2 are MNHEY and SMNVEV (reference sequence). Trimming took 6 bases from V and 7 from J; bases not matched to a gene: 15. Here the CDR3 reads CASRSPSRDRSNEQFF. The DNA for the CDR3 is TGTGCCAGCAGGTCCCCATCACGGGACAGATCGAATGAGCAGTTCTTC.

The V and J genes are TRBV20-1 and TRBJ2-1; D may match TRBD1 or TRBD2 (5 bases each). Germline V gene sequence: CDR1 DFQATT, CDR2 SNEGSKA (reference sequence). Trimming pared 8 bases from V and 6 bases from J, leaving 17 bases between. The CDR3 is made up of 13 amino acids. DNA for the CDR3: TGCAGTTCAGGGAGACAGAAAACCAATGAGCAGTTCTTC. The encoded protein is CSSGRQKTNEQFF.

This clonotype has ten or more counts. This chain connects TRBV7-2 to TRBJ1-4; the match to TRBD1 covers 9 bases. After removal of 3 bases from V and 5 bases from J, the junction contained 4 bases not matched to a gene. Germline lookup yields CDR1 SGHTA and CDR2 FQGNSA. The CDR3 length is 15 residues. The DNA for the CDR3 is TGTGCCAGCAGCTTTGGGACAGGGAAGAATGAAAAACTGTTTTTT. Residues: CASSFGTGKNEKLFF.